The T cell receptor (beta chain) under discussion was sequenced for a study of blood T cell repertoires in COVID-19. The wider study: Sites across the United States, Italy and Spain contributed samples from acute and convalescent COVID-19. T cells, B-cell-depleted T cells, or PBMCs provided the cDNA or gDNA that served as material.

The length of the CDR3 is 15 residues. Trimming at V came to 3 bases and at J to 2 bases, leaving 5 bases not matched to a gene. CDR1 and CDR2 (germline): SGDLS, YYNGEE. Methods used by the authors: Estimation of nucleated cell counts was performed using reference gene primer amplification. Sequencing was performed with immunoSEQ multiplex PCR; in TCRdb, only in-frame clones are kept and a portion is missing. That table furnishes V, J and clone size, whereas the DNA furnished D and trimming. The sample holds over 70,000 clones; about 80% are singletons and the top ten take 10%. The source is an older woman with acute or convalescent COVID-19. V is TRBV9 and J is TRBJ1-2; 9 nucleotides agree with TRBD1. The sequenced material came from peripheral blood. The CDR3 region is CASSGGDRVNYGYTF. In nucleotides, the CDR3 is TGTGCCAGCAGCGGGGGGGACAGGGTAAACTATGGCTACACCTTC.